Each of the 3 T cell receptor beta chains below was sequenced from the same sample in a study of cytomegalovirus exposure and HLA in healthy donors (dated by TCRdb to 2015 to 2018). The library was obtained by the immunoSEQ multiplex PCR assay. For the multiplex PCR, a mixture combining 60 forward primers for TCR Vbeta segments and 13 reverse primers for TCR Jbeta segments was used. TCRdb holds this immuneACCESS table with in-frame rearrangements only. Some clones are missing; in checked studies, unresolved V genes explain under half, and the rest has no known cause. This sample lists about 130,000 clones; roughly 15% were detected once. The top ten clones comprise about 3.1% of the sample. Source material: PBMCs. Source of these receptors: a female donor in good health and CMV-seropositive.

The chain links TRBV7-2 to TRBJ2-7; no clear D. The CDR3 runs 11 residues. V gave up 2 bases and J gave up 3 bases, with 2 bases separating them. Germline CDR1 is SGHTA and CDR2 is FQGNSA. The CDR3 region has the DNA TGTGCCAGCAGCTTATACTACGAGCAGTACTTC. Translation: CASSLYYEQYF. The variable domain in full, with the rest retrieved from reference TRBV7-2 and TRBJ2-7, is GAGVSQSPSNKVTEKGKDVELRCDPISGHTALYWYRQSLGQGLEFLIYFQGNSAPDKSGLPSDRFSAERTGGSVSTLTIQRTQQEDSAVYLCASSLYYEQYFGPGTRLTVT.

This clone appeared a few times. The chain recombines TRBV11-2 with TRBJ1-5; D is unresolved. The V end lost 0 bases, the J end lost 3 bases, and 3 bases lay between the germline ends. This CDR3 spans 13 amino acids. Per the germline V gene, CDR1 is SGHAT and CDR2 is FQNNGV. DNA of the CDR3: TGTGCCAGCAGCTTAGAAGCCAATCAGCCCCAGCATTTT. Encoded protein: CASSLEANQPQHF.

This clone was counted between two and nine times. The chain combines TRBV6-6 with TRBJ1-2; maybe TRBD1 (5 bases). Germline CDR1 MNHNY, CDR2 SVGAGI (reference sequence). Trimming removed 3 bases from V and 6 bases from J, with 14 bases in between. This CDR3 comprises 14 residues. The CDR3, as DNA: TGTGCCAGCAGTTATATCAGCAGGGTCGATGGCTACACCTTC. Its protein is CASSYISRVDGYTF.